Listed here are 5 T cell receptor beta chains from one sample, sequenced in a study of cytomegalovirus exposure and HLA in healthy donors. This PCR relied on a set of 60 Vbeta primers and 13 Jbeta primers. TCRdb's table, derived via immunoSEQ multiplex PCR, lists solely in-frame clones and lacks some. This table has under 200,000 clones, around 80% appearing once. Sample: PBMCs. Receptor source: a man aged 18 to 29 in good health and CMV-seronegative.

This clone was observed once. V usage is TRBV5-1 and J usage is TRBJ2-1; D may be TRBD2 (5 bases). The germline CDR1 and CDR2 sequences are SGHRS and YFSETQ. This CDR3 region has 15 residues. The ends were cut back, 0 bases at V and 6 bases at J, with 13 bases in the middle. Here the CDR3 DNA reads TGCGCCAGCAGCTTGGCCCTAGCCGGACGCAATGAGCAGTTCTTC. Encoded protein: CASSLALAGRNEQFF.

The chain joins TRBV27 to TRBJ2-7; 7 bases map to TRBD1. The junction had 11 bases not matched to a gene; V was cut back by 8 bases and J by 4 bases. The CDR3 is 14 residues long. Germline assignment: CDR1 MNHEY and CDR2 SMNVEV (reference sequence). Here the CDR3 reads CASGRPGGPYEQYF. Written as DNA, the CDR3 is TGTGCCAGCGGTCGACCAGGGGGACCATACGAGCAGTACTTC.

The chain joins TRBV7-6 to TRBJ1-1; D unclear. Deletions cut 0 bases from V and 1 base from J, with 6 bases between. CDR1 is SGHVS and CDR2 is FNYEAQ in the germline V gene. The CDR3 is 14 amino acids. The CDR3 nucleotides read TGTGCCAGCAGCTTAGCCCCTCGGAACACTGAAGCTTTCTTT. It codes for CASSLAPRNTEAFF.

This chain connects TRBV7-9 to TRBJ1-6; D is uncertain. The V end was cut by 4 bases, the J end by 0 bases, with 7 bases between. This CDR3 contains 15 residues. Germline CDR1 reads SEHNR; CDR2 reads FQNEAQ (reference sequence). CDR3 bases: TGTGCCAGCAGCTCCGGGAGCTCCTATAATTCACCCCTCCACTTT. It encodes CASSSGSSYNSPLHF.

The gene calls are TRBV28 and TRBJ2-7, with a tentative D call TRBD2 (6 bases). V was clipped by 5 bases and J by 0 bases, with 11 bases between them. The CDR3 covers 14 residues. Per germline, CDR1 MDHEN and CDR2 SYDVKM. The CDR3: CASSGRGFSYEQYF. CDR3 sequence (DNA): TGTGCCAGCAGTGGGCGGGGATTCTCCTACGAGCAGTACTTC.